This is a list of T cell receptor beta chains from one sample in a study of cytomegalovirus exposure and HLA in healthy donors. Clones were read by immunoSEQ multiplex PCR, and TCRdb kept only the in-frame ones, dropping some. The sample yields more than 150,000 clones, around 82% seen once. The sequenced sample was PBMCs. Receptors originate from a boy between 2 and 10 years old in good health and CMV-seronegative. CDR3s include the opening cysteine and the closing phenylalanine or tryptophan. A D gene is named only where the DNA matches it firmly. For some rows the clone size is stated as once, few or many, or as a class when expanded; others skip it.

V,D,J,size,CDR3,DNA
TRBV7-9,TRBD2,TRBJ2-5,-,CASSLGLAGGSRQETQYF,TGTGCCAGCAGCTTAGGACTAGCGGGAGGCTCCCGCCAAGAGACCCAGTACTTC
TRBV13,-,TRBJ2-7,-,CASSLGRSYEQYF,TGTGCCAGCAGCTTAGGCCGGTCGTACGAGCAGTACTTC
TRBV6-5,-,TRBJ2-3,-,CASSSDSFSSTDTQYF,TGTGCCAGCAGTTCGGACAGTTTCAGTAGCACAGATACGCAGTATTTT
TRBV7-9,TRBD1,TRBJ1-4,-,CASSITGERNEKLFF,TGTGCCAGCAGCATAACAGGGGAGCGTAATGAAAAACTGTTTTTT
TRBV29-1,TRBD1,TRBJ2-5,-,CSVAQGVGETQYF,TGCAGCGTTGCCCAGGGGGTGGGAGAGACCCAGTACTTC
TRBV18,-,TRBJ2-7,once,CASSPPGGSYEQYF,TGTGCCAGCTCACCACCGGGGGGCTCCTACGAGCAGTACTTC
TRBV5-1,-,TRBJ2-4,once,CASSLGGDGNIQYF,TGCGCCAGCAGCTTGGGTGGAGATGGAAACATTCAGTACTTC
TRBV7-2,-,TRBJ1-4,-,CASSEGQWRKLFF,TGTGCCAGCAGCGAGGGACAATGGAGAAAACTGTTTTTT
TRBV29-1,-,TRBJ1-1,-,CSVEKQRGSEAFF,TGCAGCGTTGAAAAGCAGAGAGGATCCGAAGCTTTCTTT
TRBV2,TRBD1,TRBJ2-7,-,CASSPGTGSDEQYF,TGTGCCAGCAGTCCCGGGACAGGTTCCGACGAGCAGTACTTC
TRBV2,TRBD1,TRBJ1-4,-,CASSPGTGVLFF,TGTGCCAGCAGTCCCGGGACAGGGGTTCTGTTTTTT
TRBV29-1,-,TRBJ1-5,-,CSVMTASNQPQHF,TGCAGCGTCATGACAGCTAGCAATCAGCCCCAGCATTTT
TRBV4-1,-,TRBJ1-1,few,CASSQSPLPELFNTEAFF,TGCGCCAGCAGCCAATCCCCGCTACCCGAGCTTTTTAACACTGAAGCTTTCTTT
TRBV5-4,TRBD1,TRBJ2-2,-,CASSLVQGMTGELFF,TGTGCCAGCAGCTTGGTACAGGGGATGACCGGGGAGCTGTTTTTT
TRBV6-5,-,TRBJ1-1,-,CASSYSRGSTEAFF,TGTGCCAGCAGTTACTCCCGGGGGTCCACTGAAGCTTTCTTT
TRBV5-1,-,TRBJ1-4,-,CASSLKAGFATNEKLFF,TGCGCCAGCAGCTTGAAGGCAGGCTTTGCAACTAATGAAAAACTGTTTTTT
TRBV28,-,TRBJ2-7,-,CASSLPSNYEQYF,TGTGCCAGCAGTTTACCTAGCAACTACGAGCAGTACTTC
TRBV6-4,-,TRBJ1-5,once,CASSEGQGVNQPQHF,TGTGCCAGCAGTGAGGGGCAAGGAGTTAATCAGCCCCAGCATTTT
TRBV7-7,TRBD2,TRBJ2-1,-,CASSFLAGRVSSVNEQFF,TGTGCCAGCAGCTTTCTAGCGGGCCGGGTCAGCTCGGTCAATGAGCAGTTCTTC
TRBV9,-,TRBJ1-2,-,CASSPPPSTPWEDNGYTF,TGTGCCAGCAGCCCCCCCCCGTCGACACCCTGGGAGGATAATGGCTACACCTTC
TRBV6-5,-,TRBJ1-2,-,CASTRAGGASGYTF,TGTGCCAGCACAAGAGCGGGGGGGGCGAGTGGCTACACCTTC
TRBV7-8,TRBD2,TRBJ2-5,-,CASSFRLAETQYF,TGTGCCAGCAGCTTTCGACTAGCTGAGACCCAGTACTTC
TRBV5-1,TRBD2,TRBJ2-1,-,CASRGRGSYNEQFF,TGCGCCAGCAGGGGGAGGGGCTCCTACAATGAGCAGTTCTTC
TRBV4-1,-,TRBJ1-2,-,CASSQPGATEKLGYGYTF,TGCGCCAGCAGCCAGCCAGGGGCTACTGAAAAACTGGGCTATGGCTACACCTTC
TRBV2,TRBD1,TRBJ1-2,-,CASSGQGYGYTF,TGTGCCAGCAGTGGACAGGGTTATGGCTACACCTTC
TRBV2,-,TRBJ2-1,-,CASSVGGGSYNEQFF,TGTGCCAGCAGTGTAGGCGGCGGCTCCTACAATGAGCAGTTCTTC
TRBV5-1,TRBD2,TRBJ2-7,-,CASSSLAGGYEQYF,TGCGCCAGCAGCTCCTTAGCGGGCGGCTACGAGCAGTACTTC
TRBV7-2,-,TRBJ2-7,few,CASSLAQVSYEQYF,TGTGCCAGCAGCTTAGCACAGGTCTCCTACGAGCAGTACTTC
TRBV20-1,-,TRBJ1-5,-,CSSSPQHF,TGCAGTTCTTCGCCCCAGCATTTT
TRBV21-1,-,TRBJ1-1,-,CASIRVDTEAFF,TGTGCCAGCATCAGGGTGGACACTGAAGCTTTCTTT
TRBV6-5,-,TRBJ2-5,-,CASSYGQGVETQYF,TGTGCCAGCAGTTACGGCCAGGGCGTGGAGACCCAGTACTTC
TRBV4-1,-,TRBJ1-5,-,CASSQDGQPQHF,TGCGCCAGCAGCCAAGACGGTCAGCCCCAGCATTTT
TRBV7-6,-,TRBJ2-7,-,CASSLVGVSEQYF,TGTGCCAGCAGCTTAGTCGGGGTCAGCGAGCAGTACTTC
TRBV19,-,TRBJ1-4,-,CASSTGVEEKLFF,TGTGCCAGTAGTACAGGGGTTGAGGAAAAACTGTTTTTT
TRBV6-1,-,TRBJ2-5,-,CASSEGAGTQYF,TGTGCCAGCAGTGAAGGAGCGGGGACCCAGTACTTC